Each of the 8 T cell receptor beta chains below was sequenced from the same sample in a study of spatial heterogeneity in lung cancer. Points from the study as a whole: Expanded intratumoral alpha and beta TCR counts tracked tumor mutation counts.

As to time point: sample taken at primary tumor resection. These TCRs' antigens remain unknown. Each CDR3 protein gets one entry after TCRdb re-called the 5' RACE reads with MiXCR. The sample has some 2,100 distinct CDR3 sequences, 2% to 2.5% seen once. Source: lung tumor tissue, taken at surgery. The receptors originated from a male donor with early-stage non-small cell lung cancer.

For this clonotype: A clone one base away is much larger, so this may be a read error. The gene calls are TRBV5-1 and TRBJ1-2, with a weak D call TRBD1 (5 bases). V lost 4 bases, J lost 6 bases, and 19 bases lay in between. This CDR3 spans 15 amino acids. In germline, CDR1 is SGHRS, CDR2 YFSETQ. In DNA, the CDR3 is TGCGCCAGCAGCCTCCGGGGCTCCAGAGGAGATGGCTACACCTTC. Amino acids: CASSLRGSRGDGYTF. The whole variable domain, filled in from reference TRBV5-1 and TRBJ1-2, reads KAGVTQTPRYLIKTRGQQVTLSCSPISGHRSVSWYQQTPGQGLQFLFEYFSETQRNKGNFPGRFSGRQFSNSRSEMNVSTLELGDSALYLCASSLRGSRGDGYTFGSGTRLTVV.

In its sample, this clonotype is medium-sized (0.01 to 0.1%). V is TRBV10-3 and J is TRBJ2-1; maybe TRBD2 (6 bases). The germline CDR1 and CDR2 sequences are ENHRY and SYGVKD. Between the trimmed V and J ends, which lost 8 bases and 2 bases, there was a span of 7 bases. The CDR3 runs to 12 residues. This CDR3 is CAIGGTYNEQFF. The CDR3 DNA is TGTGCCATCGGAGGGACCTACAATGAGCAGTTCTTC.

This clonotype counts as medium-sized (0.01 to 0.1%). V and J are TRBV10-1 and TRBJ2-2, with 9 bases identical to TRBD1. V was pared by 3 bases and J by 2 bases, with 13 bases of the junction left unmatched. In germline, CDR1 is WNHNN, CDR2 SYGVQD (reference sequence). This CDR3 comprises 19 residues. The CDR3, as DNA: TGCGCCAGCAGTGATAGACTGGGACAGGGCACCATAAACACCGGGGAGCTGTTTTTT. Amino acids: CASSDRLGQGTINTGELFF.

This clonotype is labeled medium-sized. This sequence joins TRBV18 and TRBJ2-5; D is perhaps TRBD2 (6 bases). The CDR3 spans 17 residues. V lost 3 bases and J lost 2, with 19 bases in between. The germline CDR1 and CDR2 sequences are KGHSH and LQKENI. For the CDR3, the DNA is TGTGCCAGCTCACCCAATCGGGCGGGGAGCTTTCAAGAGACCCAGTACTTC. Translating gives CASSPNRAGSFQETQYF.

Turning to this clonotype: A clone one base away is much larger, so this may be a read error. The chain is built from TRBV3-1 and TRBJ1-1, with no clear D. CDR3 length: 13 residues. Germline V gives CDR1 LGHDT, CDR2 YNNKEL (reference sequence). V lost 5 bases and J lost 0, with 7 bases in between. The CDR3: CASSCQVNTEAFF. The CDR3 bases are TGTGCCAGCAGCTGCCAGGTGAACACTGAAGCTTTCTTT. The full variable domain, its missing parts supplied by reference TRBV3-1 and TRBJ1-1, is DTAVSQTPKYLVTQMGNDKSIKCEQNLGHDTMYWYKQDSKKFLKIMFSYNNKELIINETVPNRFSPKSPDKAHLNLHINSLELGDSAVYFCASSCQVNTEAFFGQGTRLTVV.

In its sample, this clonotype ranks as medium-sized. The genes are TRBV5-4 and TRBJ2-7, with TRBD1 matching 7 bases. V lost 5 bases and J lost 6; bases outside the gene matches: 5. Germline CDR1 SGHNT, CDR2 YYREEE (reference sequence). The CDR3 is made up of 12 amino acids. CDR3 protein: CASSSDRLEQYF. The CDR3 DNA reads TGTGCCAGCAGTTCGGACAGGCTCGAGCAGTACTTC.

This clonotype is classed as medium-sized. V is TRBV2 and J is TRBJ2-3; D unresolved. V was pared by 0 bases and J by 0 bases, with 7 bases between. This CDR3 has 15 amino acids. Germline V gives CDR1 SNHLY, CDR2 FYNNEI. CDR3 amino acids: CASSEALMSTDTQYF. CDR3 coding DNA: TGTGCCAGCAGTGAAGCGCTTATGAGCACAGATACGCAGTATTTT.

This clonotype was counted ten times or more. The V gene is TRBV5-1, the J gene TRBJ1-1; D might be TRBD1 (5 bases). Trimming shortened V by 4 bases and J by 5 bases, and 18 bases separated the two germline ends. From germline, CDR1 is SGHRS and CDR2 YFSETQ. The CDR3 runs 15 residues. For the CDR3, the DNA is TGCGCCAGCAGCCGAAAAGGGGATTTAGGGACTGAAGCTTTCTTT. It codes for CASSRKGDLGTEAFF.